These T cell receptor beta chains were read from a single sample in a study of vaccination and CD4 T cells after COVID-19. Antigens of these TCRs are unknown. TCRdb called the PCR reads again in MiXCR, with one record for every CDR3 protein. The repertoire holds approximately 9,400 distinct CDR3 sequences, with about 28% as singletons. Sequenced material: CD4+ T cells from blood, cultured in vitro, taken after SARS-CoV-2 vaccination. The receptors here all came from a human donor who had recovered from COVID-19. Both conserved end residues are trimmed from each CDR3.

>TRBV20-1|TRBJ2-7
SAMSGGTSTGEQY
>TRBV7-3|TRBJ2-5
ASSLTGGQETQY
>TRBV5-8|TRBJ2-7
ASSLVRDQY
>TRBV19|TRBJ2-5
ASSSTGRSETQY
>TRBV19|TRBJ1-5
ASSMARYSNQPQH
>TRBV6-1|TRBJ2-2
ASSRKGQNTGELF
>TRBV28|TRBJ2-3
ASSHPNPRTSGSRDTQY
>TRBV20-1|TRBJ2-5
SARPGLAGGETQY
>TRBV11-3|TRBJ2-2
ASSRIAGNGELF
>TRBV7-2|TRBJ1-1
ASSPWGTEAF
>TRBV6-1|TRBJ1-1
ASSSDRMMNTEAF
>TRBV18|TRBJ2-1
ASSPPREGQENEQF
>TRBV6-2/TRBV6-3|TRBJ2-1
ASSSRTGRSYNEQF
>TRBV24-1|TRBJ2-3
ATSSAGERTDTQY
>TRBV4-3|TRBJ2-5
ASSPRLPAGETQY
>TRBV7-9|TRBJ2-7
ASSLGVGVFEQY
>TRBV12-3/TRBV12-4|TRBJ2-1
ASRRTSGHYNEQF